The 2 T cell receptor beta chains presented below share a single source sample, sequenced in a study of identical twins. TCRdb re-called the 5' RACE reads through MiXCR, storing one row per CDR3 protein. The data hold some 1,700,000 distinct CDR3 sequences, with about 32% observed a single time. Sample: cord blood. The receptors stem from a newborn girl in good health.

This chain uses TRBV2 with TRBJ2-5; no clear D. Germline V gene lookup returns CDR1 SNHLY and CDR2 FYNNEI. V shed 1 base and J shed 2 bases, with 8 bases lying between them. CDR3 size: 14 residues. The CDR3 nucleotides read TGTGCCAGCAGTGAAGAGGCAGGACAAGAGACCCAGTACTTC. Protein sequence: CASSEEAGQETQYF.

There are a few counts of this clonotype. The chain joins TRBV6-1 to TRBJ1-5; D is uncertain. The CDR3 contains 12 residues. The germline CDR1 and CDR2 sequences are MNHNS and SASEGT. V was pared by 7 bases and J by 6 bases, with 10 bases between. DNA of the CDR3: TGTGCCAGCACCGGGATTGGTCAGCCCCAGCATTTT. Its protein is CASTGIGQPQHF.